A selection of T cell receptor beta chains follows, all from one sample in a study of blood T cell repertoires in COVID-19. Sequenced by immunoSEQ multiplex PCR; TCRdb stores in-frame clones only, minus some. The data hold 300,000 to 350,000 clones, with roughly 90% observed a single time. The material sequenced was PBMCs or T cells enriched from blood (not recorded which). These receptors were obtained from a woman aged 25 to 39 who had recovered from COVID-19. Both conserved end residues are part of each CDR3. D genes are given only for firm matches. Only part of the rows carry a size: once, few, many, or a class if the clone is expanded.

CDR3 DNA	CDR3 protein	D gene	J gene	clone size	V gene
TGTGCCAGCAGCGAGGGCAATCAGCCCCAGCATTTT	CASSEGNQPQHF	-	TRBJ1-5	-	TRBV5-8
TGCGCCAGCAGCTGGGGGACTAGCAGCGCAGGGGAGCTGTTTTTT	CASSWGTSSAGELFF	TRBD2	TRBJ2-2	-	TRBV5-1
TGCGCCAGCAGCTTTGGGGCCCGTACGTCCGCGAACACCGGGGAGCTGTTTTTT	CASSFGARTSANTGELFF	-	TRBJ2-2	once	TRBV5-1
TGTGCCAGCAGTTTCCGGGGGGAGAGCACAGATACGCAGTATTTT	CASSFRGESTDTQYF	TRBD2	TRBJ2-3	-	TRBV28
TGTGCCAGCAGCTTTATCGGACAGATGAGTCTACTTGGCTATGGCTACACCTTC	CASSFIGQMSLLGYGYTF	-	TRBJ1-2	-	TRBV5-6
TGCGCCAGCAGCTTCGGCAGGGGGCCTGACACTGAAGCTTTCTTT	CASSFGRGPDTEAFF	TRBD1	TRBJ1-1	-	TRBV5-1
TGCAGCGTTGCCCGGGACACGCATGGCTACACCTTC	CSVARDTHGYTF	-	TRBJ1-2	-	TRBV29-1
TGTGCCAGCAGCCGACGCAGCAGGGATAGCTCCTACGAGCAGTACTTC	CASSRRSRDSSYEQYF	-	TRBJ2-7	-	TRBV6-6
TGTGCCAGCAGATACGGGCTGGCAGGGGCGGGCTATGGCTACACCTTC	CASRYGLAGAGYGYTF	-	TRBJ1-2	-	TRBV7-9
TGTGCCTGGAGCAGGGGACCGAGAAATTCACCCCTCCACTTT	CAWSRGPRNSPLHF	-	TRBJ1-6	-	TRBV30
TGTGCCACCAGTGAGTCCGGGACTAGCGGTTCTCTCAATGAGCAGTTCTTC	CATSESGTSGSLNEQFF	TRBD2	TRBJ2-1	-	TRBV24-1
TGTGCCAGCAGCTACCGGGACGAGCAGTACTTC	CASSYRDEQYF	-	TRBJ2-7	few	TRBV7-9
TGCGCCAGCAGTGCCCCGGGACTAGCGGGGGGTTGGGGCCAGTACTTC	CASSAPGLAGGWGQYF	TRBD2	TRBJ2-5	-	TRBV10-2
TGTGCCAGCAGCGCCTTCCTCGAGGGTCCCGAGCAGTACTTC	CASSAFLEGPEQYF	-	TRBJ2-7	-	TRBV3-1/TRBV3-2
TGTGCCAGCAGTTTTGGGGACAGGGTTTTCTTC	CASSFGDRVFF	TRBD1	TRBJ2-1	-	TRBV12-3/TRBV12-4
TGTGCCAGTAGTATAGGCGGGGGGGTCACCGGGGAGCTGTTTTTT	CASSIGGGVTGELFF	TRBD2	TRBJ2-2	-	TRBV19
TGTGCCAGCAGCGCGAGCGGGTCTCGGAATCAGCCCCAGCATTTT	CASSASGSRNQPQHF	-	TRBJ1-5	-	TRBV14
TGCGCCAGCAGCTTGAGAACAGGGGCGAACACTGAAGCTTTCTTT	CASSLRTGANTEAFF	TRBD1	TRBJ1-1	-	TRBV5-1
TGTGCCAGCAGCGTCGACTTTAAAATTTCACCCCTCCACTTT	CASSVDFKISPLHF	-	TRBJ1-6	-	TRBV9
TGTGCCACCTCTTCCCCGGGACTAGCGGGGGGCGGGAATGAGCAGTTCTTC	CATSSPGLAGGGNEQFF	TRBD2	TRBJ2-1	-	TRBV24-1
TGTGCCACCGAGGGGACTAGCGGGGGGTCCGGGGAGCTGTTTTTT	CATEGTSGGSGELFF	TRBD2	TRBJ2-2	many	TRBV24-1
TGTGCCAGCAGTTTATCTGGACCAGCGGGCCTCACAGATACGCAGTATTTT	CASSLSGPAGLTDTQYF	-	TRBJ2-3	once	TRBV27
TGCGCCAGCAGCCAAGTTGGAAGGGGGAATTCACCCCTCCACTTT	CASSQVGRGNSPLHF	-	TRBJ1-6	-	TRBV4-3
TGTGCCACCAGCTCGGGACAAATAGGTTCACCCCTCCACTTT	CATSSGQIGSPLHF	-	TRBJ1-6	-	TRBV24-1
TGTGCCAGCAGCCAGGACAGGGGCGTCAAAAACATTCAGTACTTC	CASSQDRGVKNIQYF	TRBD1	TRBJ2-4	-	TRBV7-6
TGTGCCAGCAGGGAAGACCGGGACAGGGGCATCTCCTACGAGCAGTACTTC	CASREDRDRGISYEQYF	TRBD1	TRBJ2-7	-	TRBV6-1
TGTGCCAGCAGTTTAGGCAGCTATGGCTACACCTTC	CASSLGSYGYTF	-	TRBJ1-2	-	TRBV12-3/TRBV12-4
TGTGCCAGCAGTGAAGGGCGGGCAAGGAACACTGAAGCTTTCTTT	CASSEGRARNTEAFF	-	TRBJ1-1	-	TRBV2
TGTGCCAGCAGCCAAGGGGGACAGGGAACGCAGAACACTGAAGCTTTCTTT	CASSQGGQGTQNTEAFF	TRBD1	TRBJ1-1	-	TRBV3-1/TRBV3-2
TGCGCCAGCAGCTCCCCTGGACTGTCCCCTAACTATGGCTACACCTTC	CASSSPGLSPNYGYTF	-	TRBJ1-2	few	TRBV5-1
TGCGCCAGCAGCGAGCAGGGATCCTCCGGAAACACCATATATTTT	CASSEQGSSGNTIYF	-	TRBJ1-3	-	TRBV5-1
TGTGCCTGGAGTCGTCGGAGATCCGTGGGCAATCAGCCCCAGCATTTT	CAWSRRRSVGNQPQHF	-	TRBJ1-5	-	TRBV30
TGCGCCAGCACCTCGAACACTGAAGCTTTCTTT	CASTSNTEAFF	-	TRBJ1-1	-	TRBV10-2
TGTGCCATCAGGGACGGGACAGGCAATACACCCCTCCACTTT	CAIRDGTGNTPLHF	TRBD1	TRBJ1-6	few	TRBV10-3
TGTGCCATCAGCGAGGGACAGTATGGCTACACCTTC	CAISEGQYGYTF	TRBD1	TRBJ1-2	-	TRBV10-3
TGTGCCAGTAGCCCCCGACAGGAACTACTCCTCAATCAGCCCCAGCATTTT	CASSPRQELLLNQPQHF	-	TRBJ1-5	few	TRBV19
TGTGCCACCCGGGGGTACAATGAGCAGTTCTTC	CATRGYNEQFF	-	TRBJ2-1	-	TRBV28
TGTGCCAGCAGTTCTAGGCCCAACAATCAGCCCCAGCATTTT	CASSSRPNNQPQHF	-	TRBJ1-5	few	TRBV6-5
TGTGCCACCAGCATGGACGGTAGCGGGGGGTTGTACAATGAGCAGTTCTTC	CATSMDGSGGLYNEQFF	TRBD2	TRBJ2-1	-	TRBV15
TGTGCCAGCAGTTCGGGACTAGCGGGGGTCAGCACAGATACGCAGTATTTT	CASSSGLAGVSTDTQYF	TRBD2	TRBJ2-3	once	TRBV27
TGTGCCAGCTCACCAGGCTCAAAAAACAATTCACCCCTCCACTTT	CASSPGSKNNSPLHF	-	TRBJ1-6	-	TRBV18
TGTGCCAGCAAAGAATGGGGGCCCTCCTACGAGCAGTACTTC	CASKEWGPSYEQYF	-	TRBJ2-7	-	TRBV6-6
TGTGCCAGCAGTTCTCCGGGGACAGTCCGGGACGAGCAGTACTTC	CASSSPGTVRDEQYF	TRBD1	TRBJ2-7	few	TRBV6-2/TRBV6-3
TGCGCCACCAGATCTAGGGGCGGCAGCAATCAGCCCCAGCATTTT	CATRSRGGSNQPQHF	-	TRBJ1-5	-	TRBV5-1
TGTGCCAGCAGCTTAGGGCGGGGCACTGGAAACACCATATATTTT	CASSLGRGTGNTIYF	-	TRBJ1-3	-	TRBV7-2
TGTGCCTGGAGTGTACGGGACAGGGGTGATGAGCAGTTCTTC	CAWSVRDRGDEQFF	TRBD1	TRBJ2-1	once	TRBV30
TGTGCCAGCACAGGGTATCACCACAATGAGCAGTTCTTC	CASTGYHHNEQFF	-	TRBJ2-1	-	TRBV12-3/TRBV12-4
TGTGCCAGCAGCGGACCGACCCCGGGGAATAATTCACCCCTCCACTTT	CASSGPTPGNNSPLHF	-	TRBJ1-6	once	TRBV9
TGTGCCAGCAGCTTATCTAAAGTGATTGGGACAGGGGCGGATTCACCCCTCCACTTT	CASSLSKVIGTGADSPLHF	TRBD1	TRBJ1-6	once	TRBV11-2
TGTGCCAGCAGTGAATGGGAGGAGGATCAGCCCCAGCATTTT	CASSEWEEDQPQHF	-	TRBJ1-5	-	TRBV25-1
TGTGCCAGCAGTAGCGGGGGTACCTACAATGAGCAGTTCTTC	CASSSGGTYNEQFF	TRBD2	TRBJ2-1	-	TRBV2
TGTGCCAGCAGCTTAATGGCAGGGTCTCGGACCGAGCAGTACTTC	CASSLMAGSRTEQYF	-	TRBJ2-7	-	TRBV7-2
TGTGCCAGCACCTCCCCTCCAGGGGGCGGAACTAATGAAAAACTGTTTTTT	CASTSPPGGGTNEKLFF	TRBD1	TRBJ1-4	-	TRBV28
TGTGCCAGCACCTTAAGGGGTGCGAACACTGAAGCTTTCTTT	CASTLRGANTEAFF	-	TRBJ1-1	-	TRBV6-5
TGTGCCATCAGCGGAACACTAGCGGGGGCTAGCACAGATACGCAGTATTTT	CAISGTLAGASTDTQYF	TRBD2	TRBJ2-3	-	TRBV10-3